This T cell receptor beta chain was sequenced during a study of cytomegalovirus exposure and HLA in healthy donors. Whole-study results and caveats: Among TCR sequences, most were rare, though some public TCRs appeared in many donors. In an earlier analysis, in 540 or so donors, most V segments appeared productive either ~90% or ~30% of the time.

J lost 4 bases, V lost 7 bases, and 16 bases had no gene match. CDR1 is MDHEN, CDR2 SYDVKM, per germline. The length of the CDR3 is 19 residues. Notes on this clone: Its antigen is still unknown.

Primers: 60 Vbeta forward and 13 Jbeta reverse. Produced via immunoSEQ multiplex PCR; TCRdb's table is partial and in-frame only. This table holds about 150,000 clones, approximately 70% found once. Sequenced input: PBMCs. The chain recombines TRBV28 with TRBJ2-1, with TRBD2 matching over 13 bases. The clonotype was recovered from a woman in her sixties in good health and CMV-seropositive. The CDR3 DNA is TGTGCCAGCACCCTAGTCCCCTCGACTAGCGGGAGGACTTACAATGAGCAGTTCTTC. Translated, it gives CASTLVPSTSGRTYNEQFF.